This T cell receptor beta chain was sequenced during a study of cytomegalovirus exposure and HLA in healthy donors. Study results and limitations: Later findings reportedly placed an Asian-associated ancestry cluster below the roughly 670-donor mean for N-insertions. Other equally common chains were less clonally expanded than HLA-associated TCR beta chains, a later analysis showed. A link between a missense DCLRE1C variant and TCR beta V- and J-gene trimming emerged from a later analysis. The investigators catalogued 164 TCR beta chains as cytomegalovirus-associated.

Details on this clone: The antigen remains undetermined.

13 Jbeta primers and 60 Vbeta primers were used for the PCR. Method: immunoSEQ multiplex PCR; TCRdb's copy keeps in-frame clones and lacks some. The table records about 270,000 clones, about 75% of them present only once. Sequences were obtained from PBMCs. The source of this sequence is a female donor in good health and CMV-seronegative.

CDR3 nucleotides: TGTGCCAGCAGCCTGCCAGGGACAGGGAAAACTGAAGCTTTCTTT. It codes for CASSLPGTGKTEAFF. The chain joins TRBV5-6 to TRBJ1-1, with 9 bases identical to TRBD1. This CDR3 region has 15 residues. V lost 4 bases to trimming and J lost 5 bases; unmatched junction nucleotides: 9. Germline assignment: CDR1 SGHDT and CDR2 YYEEEE.